This section outlines one T cell receptor (beta chain) sequence together with its context. The time point was: 2014-2015 season, 7 days after vaccination. Repertoires were generated with immunoSEQ multiplex PCR, while TCRdb's copy carries only in-frame clones and drops some. The sample lists 6,000 to 9,500 clones; 83% were seen once. The data are from a study of follicular helper T cells after annual influenza vaccination. The V gene end was trimmed by 5 bases and the J gene end by 3 bases; junction bases not matched to a gene: 20. Germline CDR1 is SGHRS and CDR2 is YFSETQ. The CDR3 contains 19 residues.

The sequence derives from an adult who received the influenza vaccine. Sequenced material: CXCR5+ CD38- circulating T follicular helper cells from blood, taken 7 days after influenza vaccination. The subset here: circulating Tfh, non-naive CD4+CXCR5+PD-1+ (ICOS+CD38+ or ICOS-CD38-). This rearrangement joins TRBV5-1 to TRBJ1-2; 9 bases fit TRBD1. The CDR3 is CASSSDRGVPGSQYYGYTF. The CDR3 bases are TGCGCCAGCAGTTCCGACAGGGGGGTTCCGGGAAGCCAGTACTATGGCTACACCTTC.